This TCR beta chain came from a study of shared clonotypes between healthy human individuals (dated by TCRdb to the early 2020s). Background for the entire study: A couple of women and a few men aged 18 to 49 years were included in the cohort. The study deeply sequenced blood TCR repertoires of 5 or 6 healthy adults to estimate repertoire size and the extent of clonotype sharing between individuals. Libraries were prepared and TCR repertoires were sequenced by different laboratories using diverse techniques, in order to increase sequencing depth and limit assay-specific biases. Per donor, three plates each were used for CD4 naive and CD4 memory, two for CD8 naive, and one for CD8 memory. Each donor's leukapheresis produced roughly between roughly 0.9 and 8.9 billion PBMCs. Summary of the overall study and its limitations: Sampling was limited to blood, and TCR repertoires in tissue likely differ from TCR repertoires in blood. Even with the large sequencing depth, rarefaction of the sorted-subset datasets indicated that sequencing was incomplete. The genetic and exposure-history diversity represented was limited by the small number of donors. Larger estimated clonotype richness was generally found for naive subsets than for memory subsets. Pairwise subsampling led to the expectation that sequencing depth would affect the degree of clonotype sharing among donors. Sharing across several donors was observed for roughly 5.4% of naive CD4, 3.5% of naive CD8, 2.3% of memory CD4, and around 0.4% of memory CD8 clonotypes. Compared with non-shared clonotypes, the clonotypes found in all four sorted-subset donors had higher generation probabilities.

Healthy HIV-negative adults with no recently reported acute infections or vaccinations were included as donors. Every donor was a Caucasian adult residing in Nashville, Tennessee, USA. CD4+ T cells were enriched by magnetic negative selection, after which naive cells were positively selected on CD45RA and the negative fraction was taken as the memory subset. After blood collection by leukapheresis, PBMCs were isolated using Ficoll-Histopaque density gradient centrifugation and then cryopreserved in the vapor phase of liquid nitrogen. Analytical flow cytometry was used to check the purity and quantity of every magnetically sorted T cell population. Each sorted fraction had its genomic DNA isolated and then quantified by UV absorbance on a Nanodrop 2000c. A remark on this clone: The antigen this receptor binds is unknown. There are no base qualities to consult, and no much larger clone falls within one base.

TCR CDR3 regions were amplified from genomic DNA by multiplex PCR using the deep immunoSEQ assay. Extracted genomic DNA from each cell subset was spread evenly across all wells of several immunoSEQ 96-well plates, with each plate serving as a replicate. For sorted subsets, around 0.2 ug genomic DNA, equal to 30,000 or so T cell genomes, was loaded into each replicate PCR. Purified libraries were quantified with a Qubit 3.0 fluorometer, sized on a Bioanalyzer 2100, and re-quantified with the KAPA Library Quantification kit. Each immunoSEQ 96-well plate was sequenced on its own single-read 150-cycle Illumina NextSeq 550 flow cell. Per the authors' processing: Because only junctional sequences without quality scores were contained in the immunoSEQ output, filtering matching that applied to full-length reads could not be performed. Sequences were annotated with PyIR, a Python wrapper for IgBLAST v1.9, using IMGT germline references to assign V/J genes and CDR3. Reads were filtered out if the reads had weak V/J assignments (E-value above 1e-6), no CDR3, stop codons, out-of-frame junctions, or ambiguous translated residues. V3J clonotypes were defined as sequences sharing the same inferred V gene, J gene, and CDR3 amino acid sequence. Percentage overlap between repertoires was computed as shared unique clonotypes divided by the size of the smaller repertoire. Richness of each repertoire was evaluated using RTK rarefaction, the Chao1 estimator, and Recon v2.1 estimates of unobserved clonotypes. Generation probabilities were computed with OLGA for all TCRbeta clonotypes obtained by the gDNA method from several donors. What TCRdb holds here is the immuneACCESS table cut down to in-frame rearrangements. Part of the clones is not present; checked against another copy, under half of the missing clones reflect an unresolved V gene, and the others are unexplained. V and J calls and clone size come straight from that table; D and trimming were deduced from the DNA. The sample table records some 2.4 million clones; approximately 93% of these occur just once. Approximately 0.36% of the sample rests with the top ten.

The CDR3 runs 16 residues from the cysteine to the phenylalanine. The DNA shown is the 48-base CDR3, in frame from base 1. CDR1 and CDR2 are drawn from the germline V gene: SGHDT, YYEEEE. Relative to germline, V is 1 base shorter and J is 5 bases shorter, with 17 bases between their ends. The chain was built from TRBV5-6 and TRBJ2-3, with the D gene not confidently named. The sequence was obtained from a man aged 18-30 years in good health. Some clones in this sample may be carry-over from other donors' samples. Sequencing was performed on naive CD4+ T cells from PBMCs. Read against the paper, the sample's cell subset or site label means: CD45RA+ positively selected. The CDR3 region has the sequence CASSLRSVLGGDTQYF. The DNA sequence reads TGTGCCAGCAGCTTGAGGTCCGTACTGGGCGGAGATACGCAGTATTTT.